These T cell receptor beta chains were read from a single sample in a study of identical twins' blood T cells. TCRdb recomputed calls from the 5' RACE reads with MiXCR, one row per CDR3 protein. The sample has fewer than 450,000 distinct CDR3 sequences, about 28% seen once. Source material: PBMCs. The receptors stem from a woman between 18 and 55 years old in good health. Both conserved end residues are part of each CDR3. Each record gives: V gene, clone size, D gene, J gene, CDR3 protein, CDR3 DNA. The D gene is left open where the match is weak. Part of the rows lack a size; the others show once, few, many or a class for expanded clones.

>TRBV7-7|NA|NA|TRBJ2-3
CASSLTPLVDTQYF
TGTGCTAGCAGCTTAACCCCATTGGTAGATACGCAGTATTTT
>TRBV20-1|many|TRBD1|TRBJ1-6
CSAREFKLQGNSPLHF
TGCAGTGCTAGGGAGTTTAAGTTACAGGGGAATTCACCCCTCCACTTT
>TRBV10-3|few|NA|TRBJ1-1
CAISAGTTNTEAFF
TGTGCCATCAGTGCCGGAACAACGAACACTGAAGCTTTCTTT
>TRBV2|NA|NA|TRBJ1-1
CASRARGEAFF
TGTGCCAGCAGAGCACGCGGGGAAGCTTTCTTT
>TRBV9|many|NA|TRBJ2-6
CASSIIANSGANVLTF
TGTGCCAGCAGCATAATAGCGAACTCTGGGGCCAACGTCCTGACTTTC
>TRBV6-1|NA|NA|TRBJ1-2
CASSEHQDTF
TGTGCCAGCAGTGAACACCAGGACACCTTC
>TRBV7-9|many|NA|TRBJ1-1
CASSLDSANTEAFF
TGTGCCAGCAGCTTAGACAGCGCGAACACTGAAGCTTTCTTT
>TRBV13|NA|TRBD2|TRBJ2-7
CASSSLSGLASYDQYF
TGTGCCAGCAGCTCACTTTCGGGACTAGCGAGCTACGATCAGTACTTC
>TRBV5-1|few|NA|TRBJ1-1
CASTLLAGTEAFF
TGCGCCAGCACCCTACTGGCCGGCACTGAAGCTTTCTTT
>TRBV24-1|few|NA|TRBJ2-1
CATSDLGVSEQFF
TGTGCCACCAGTGACCTTGGGGTGAGTGAGCAGTTCTTC
>TRBV20-1|NA|NA|TRBJ2-7
CSARAVGHEQYF
TGCAGTGCTAGAGCCGTTGGTCACGAGCAGTACTTC
>TRBV9|NA|TRBD1|TRBJ2-1
CASSVGTGTGDYNEQFF
TGTGCCAGCAGCGTGGGGACCGGGACAGGGGACTACAATGAGCAGTTCTTC
>TRBV29-1|NA|TRBD1|TRBJ2-5
CSVNHRGIEETQYF
TGCAGCGTAAATCACAGGGGGATTGAAGAGACCCAGTACTTC
>TRBV10-3|once|TRBD1|TRBJ1-2
CATRVRDRGGGYTF
TGTGCCACCAGGGTTCGCGACAGGGGCGGAGGCTACACCTTC
>TRBV2|NA|TRBD1|TRBJ1-1
CASSGGGTGGTEAFF
TGTGCCAGCAGTGGAGGGGGGACAGGGGGAACTGAAGCTTTCTTT
>TRBV5-1|NA|NA|TRBJ1-6
CASSYDRNSSLHF
TGCGCCAGCAGCTATGACAGAAATTCATCCCTCCACTTT
>TRBV4-3|many|TRBD1|TRBJ2-1
CASSRNRDSYNEQFF
TGCGCCAGCAGCCGTAACCGGGACAGTTACAATGAGCAGTTCTTC
>TRBV20-1|few|NA|TRBJ2-3
CSASRTSEYRRDTQYF
TGCAGTGCCAGCAGAACCTCGGAGTACCGCCGGGATACGCAGTATTTT
>TRBV11-2|few|NA|TRBJ2-7
CASSLGSGWISYEQYF
TGTGCCAGCAGCTTAGGGTCTGGGTGGATCTCCTACGAGCAGTACTTC
>TRBV7-9|NA|NA|TRBJ1-4
CASSLIQNEKLFF
TGTGCCAGCAGCTTAATACAGAATGAAAAACTGTTTTTT
>TRBV7-9|few|NA|TRBJ2-2
CASSLGAIGTGELFF
TGTGCCAGCAGCTTAGGCGCTATCGGGACCGGGGAGCTGTTTTTT
>TRBV4-3|NA|NA|TRBJ1-2
CASSQVYGGYYGYTF
TGCGCCAGCAGCCAAGTTTACGGGGGCTACTATGGCTACACCTTC
>TRBV20-1|few|NA|TRBJ2-7
CSARDPAPGAYEQYF
TGCAGTGCTAGAGATCCGGCACCTGGGGCCTACGAGCAGTACTTC
>TRBV19|NA|TRBD2|TRBJ2-1
CASISGGADEQFF
TGTGCCAGTATAAGCGGGGGGGCCGATGAGCAGTTCTTC
>TRBV6-1|few|NA|TRBJ2-5
CASSESIGNRARETQYF
TGTGCCAGCAGTGAATCGATAGGGAATCGGGCCAGGGAGACCCAGTACTTC
>TRBV20-1|many|NA|TRBJ2-3
CSASDLTDTQYF
TGCAGTGCTAGTGACCTCACAGATACGCAGTATTTT
>TRBV11-2|many|NA|TRBJ1-1
CASSWESPEAFF
TGTGCCAGCAGCTGGGAAAGTCCTGAAGCTTTCTTT
>TRBV7-9|few|NA|TRBJ2-7
CASSLIGDWTHEQYF
TGTGCCAGCAGCTTAATAGGGGACTGGACCCACGAGCAGTACTTC
>TRBV6-5|few|TRBD2|TRBJ2-4
CASREAGDPKNIQYF
TGTGCCAGCAGAGAGGCGGGAGACCCCAAAAACATTCAGTACTTC
>TRBV9|few|NA|TRBJ2-3
CASSVEGDTDTQYF
TGCGCCAGCAGCGTAGAGGGGGACACAGATACGCAGTATTTT
>TRBV20-1|NA|NA|TRBJ2-7
CSARGLRSEQYF
TGCAGTGCTAGGGGTCTACGAAGCGAGCAGTACTTC
>TRBV28|NA|NA|TRBJ2-4
CASSLPPLDIQYF
TGTGCCAGCAGTTTACCCCCACTCGACATTCAGTACTTC
>TRBV20-1|few|NA|TRBJ2-6
CSAGAGATAGANVLTF
TGCAGTGCTGGGGCGGGGGCGACAGCTGGGGCCAACGTCCTGACTTTC
>TRBV29-1|few|NA|TRBJ2-7
CSVEAGGGEQYF
TGCAGCGTTGAAGCAGGTGGGGGCGAGCAGTACTTC
>TRBV29-1|many|NA|TRBJ2-1
CSAGLNEQFF
TGCAGCGCTGGACTGAATGAGCAGTTCTTC
>TRBV10-3|NA|TRBD2|TRBJ2-7
CAISEPQTSGNPYEQYF
TGTGCCATCAGTGAGCCTCAGACTAGCGGGAACCCCTACGAGCAGTACTTC
>TRBV20-1|NA|TRBD1|TRBJ1-1
CSAAGQGNTEAFF
TGCAGTGCTGCCGGACAGGGAAACACTGAAGCTTTCTTT
>TRBV11-2|few|NA|TRBJ2-2
CASSLRPETRELFF
TGTGCCAGCAGCTTAAGGCCGGAGACGAGGGAGCTGTTTTTT
>TRBV20-1|few|NA|TRBJ1-6
CSARPQGNYNSPLHF
TGCAGTGCTAGACCCCAGGGGAACTATAATTCACCCCTCCACTTT
>TRBV7-8|many|NA|TRBJ1-1
CASSLIQGSSTEAFF
TGTGCCAGCAGCTTAATTCAGGGATCAAGCACTGAAGCTTTCTTT
>TRBV12-3/TRBV12-4|few|NA|TRBJ2-2
CASRAYTNTGELFF
TGTGCCAGCAGAGCCTACACTAATACCGGGGAGCTGTTTTTT
>TRBV10-3|few|NA|TRBJ2-7
CAISDRDRFSYEQYF
TGTGCCATCAGTGACCGAGACAGGTTTTCCTACGAGCAGTACTTC
>TRBV2|NA|NA|TRBJ1-1
CASSEGHPNTEAFF
TGTGCCAGCAGCGAGGGACACCCAAACACTGAAGCTTTCTTT
>TRBV19|NA|TRBD1|TRBJ1-5
CASSDRVGQPQHF
TGTGCCAGTTCCGACAGGGTGGGTCAGCCCCAGCATTTT
>TRBV20-1|NA|NA|TRBJ2-5
CSFRRKLQGTQYF
TGCAGTTTTCGACGGAAGCTTCAAGGGACCCAGTACTTC
>TRBV20-1|NA|NA|TRBJ2-3
CSASPNDEDTQYF
TGCAGTGCTAGCCCAAACGACGAGGATACGCAGTATTTT
>TRBV20-1|NA|NA|TRBJ2-7
CSASPQYEQYF
TGCAGTGCTAGCCCCCAATACGAGCAGTACTTC
>TRBV12-3/TRBV12-4|few|NA|TRBJ2-3
CASSLEYTDTQYF
TGTGCCAGCAGTTTAGAATACACAGATACGCAGTATTTT
>TRBV10-3|NA|NA|TRBJ1-2
CAISESASVLGYTF
TGTGCCATCAGTGAGTCTGCCTCAGTACTCGGCTACACCTTC
>TRBV19|NA|NA|TRBJ1-5
CASSSAWFSGNQPQHF
TGTGCCAGTAGTTCGGCGTGGTTCTCAGGCAATCAGCCCCAGCATTTT
>TRBV20-1|NA|NA|TRBJ1-5
CSASNGFDQPQHF
TGCAGTGCTAGTAACGGATTTGATCAGCCCCAGCATTTT
>TRBV7-9|few|TRBD2|TRBJ2-4
CASSSLTSGLGIQYF
TGTGCCAGCAGCTCCTTGACTAGCGGTTTGGGGATTCAGTACTTC
>TRBV20-1|few|NA|TRBJ2-3
CSARFSSDTQYF
TGCAGTGCTAGGTTTTCTTCAGATACGCAGTATTTT
>TRBV5-1|many|TRBD1|TRBJ2-1
CASSTGTGLPYNEQFF
TGCGCCAGCAGCACCGGGACAGGTTTGCCCTACAATGAGCAGTTCTTC
>TRBV29-1|NA|NA|TRBJ2-2
CIVGHLASGELFF
TGCATCGTCGGGCACCTCGCCTCCGGGGAGCTGTTTTTT
>TRBV18|NA|NA|TRBJ1-5
CASSPQSGPQHF
TGTGCCAGCTCACCACAGTCCGGGCCCCAGCATTTT
>TRBV4-3|NA|NA|TRBJ1-1
CSSSQELVTEAFF
TGCTCCAGCAGCCAAGAGCTCGTCACTGAAGCTTTCTTT
>TRBV14|few|NA|TRBJ1-3
CASSQDSGEGNTIYF
TGTGCCAGCAGCCAAGATTCGGGGGAAGGAAACACCATATATTTT
>TRBV5-1|NA|NA|TRBJ1-2
CAGSITTGSTYGYTF
TGCGCCGGCAGCATAACAACAGGGTCTACCTATGGCTACACCTTC
>TRBV5-6|NA|NA|TRBJ1-2
CASSLGVDYGYTF
TGTGCCAGCAGCTTGGGGGTAGACTACGGCTACACCTTC